This T cell receptor (beta chain) was recovered during a study of vaccination and CD4 T cells after COVID-19. About the study: According to the study, participants were given two doses of BNT162b2 or mRNA-1273 vaccine. Collection of post-vaccine samples followed dose two by a median roughly 72 days, spanning a range of 14 to 241.

The V and J ends lost 5 bases and 8 bases respectively, with 30 bases between them. The CDR3 loop spans 18 amino acids. Germline values: CDR1 MNHEY, CDR2 SMNVEV (reference sequence). Regarding treatment: approximately nine-day PBMC culture with coronavirus spike peptide pools or control peptides (ViraFEST assay). ViraFEST relied on peptide pools to expand antigen-specific T cells; the TCRs were sequenced afterward. The Oncomine TCR Beta short-read assay was what sequenced the DNA obtained from cultured CD4+ T cells. Via MiXCR, TCRdb re-called the PCR reads, giving one row per CDR3 protein. There are around 15,000 distinct CDR3 sequences in the sample; around 72% occur only once, and 7.5% to 10% lies in the top ten. Comments on this clonotype: No antigen is known for it.

The clonotype comes from a human donor who received a COVID-19 vaccine. This chain uses TRBV27 with TRBJ1-2; TRBD1 might be the D (6 bases). Sample: CD4+ T cells from blood, cultured in vitro, taken after SARS-CoV-2 vaccination. CDR3 coding DNA: TGTGCCAGCAGTCTTAAGAGCTTCGGGGGCGCAACAGTAAAAGGCTACACCTTC. It specifies CASSLKSFGGATVKGYTF.